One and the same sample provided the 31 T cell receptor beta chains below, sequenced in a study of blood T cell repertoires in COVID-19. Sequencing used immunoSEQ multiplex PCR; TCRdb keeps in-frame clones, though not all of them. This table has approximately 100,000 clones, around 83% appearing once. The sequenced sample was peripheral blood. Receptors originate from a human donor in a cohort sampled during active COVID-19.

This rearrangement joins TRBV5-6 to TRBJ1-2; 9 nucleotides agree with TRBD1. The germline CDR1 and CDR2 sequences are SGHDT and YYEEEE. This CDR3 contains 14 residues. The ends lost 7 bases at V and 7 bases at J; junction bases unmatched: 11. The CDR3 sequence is CASAAGQGKRGYTF. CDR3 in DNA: TGTGCCAGCGCCGCGGGACAGGGAAAACGTGGCTACACCTTC.

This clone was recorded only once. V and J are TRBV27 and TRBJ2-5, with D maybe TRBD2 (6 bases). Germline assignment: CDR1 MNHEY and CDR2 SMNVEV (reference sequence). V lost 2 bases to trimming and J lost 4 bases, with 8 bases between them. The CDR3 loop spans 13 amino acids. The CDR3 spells CASSLAGTETQYF. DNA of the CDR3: TGTGCCAGCAGTTTAGCGGGAACAGAGACCCAGTACTTC.

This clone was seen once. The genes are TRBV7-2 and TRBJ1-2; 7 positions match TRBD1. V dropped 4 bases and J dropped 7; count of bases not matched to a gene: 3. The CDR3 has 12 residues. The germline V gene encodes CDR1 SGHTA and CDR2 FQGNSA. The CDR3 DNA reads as TGTGCCAGCAGCTCGACAGGGTCTGGCTACACCTTC. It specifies CASSSTGSGYTF.

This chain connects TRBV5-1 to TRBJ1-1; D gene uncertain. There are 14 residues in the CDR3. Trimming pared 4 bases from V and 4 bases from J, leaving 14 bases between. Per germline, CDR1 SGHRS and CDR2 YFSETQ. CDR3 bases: TGCGCCAGCAGCACGACTGGAGGAGGCACTGAAGCTTTCTTT. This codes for CASSTTGGGTEAFF.

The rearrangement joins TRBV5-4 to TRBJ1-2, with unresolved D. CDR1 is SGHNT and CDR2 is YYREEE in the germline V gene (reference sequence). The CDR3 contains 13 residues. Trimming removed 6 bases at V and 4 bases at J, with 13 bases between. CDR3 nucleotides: TGTGCCAGCATCAATGGAGGGAGCTATGGCTACACCTTC. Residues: CASINGGSYGYTF.

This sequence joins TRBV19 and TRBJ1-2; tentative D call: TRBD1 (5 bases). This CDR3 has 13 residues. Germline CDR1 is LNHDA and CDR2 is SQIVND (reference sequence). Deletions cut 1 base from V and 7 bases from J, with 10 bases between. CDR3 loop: CASSIGSGVGYTF. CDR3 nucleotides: TGTGCCAGTAGTATAGGTTCGGGGGTTGGCTACACCTTC.

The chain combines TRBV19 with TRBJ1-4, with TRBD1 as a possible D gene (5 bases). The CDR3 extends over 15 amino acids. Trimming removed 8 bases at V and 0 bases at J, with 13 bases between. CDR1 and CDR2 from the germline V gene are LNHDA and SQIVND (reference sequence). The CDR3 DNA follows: TGTGCCAGTCGTGGGGGAGGCGCAACTAATGAAAAACTGTTTTTT. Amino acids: CASRGGGATNEKLFF.

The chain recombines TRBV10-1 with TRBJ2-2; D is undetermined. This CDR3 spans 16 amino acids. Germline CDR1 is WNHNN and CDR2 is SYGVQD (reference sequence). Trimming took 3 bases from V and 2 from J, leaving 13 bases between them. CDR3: CASSDSRSPNTGELFF. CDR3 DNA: TGCGCCAGCAGTGACTCGAGGTCCCCAAACACCGGGGAGCTGTTTTTT.

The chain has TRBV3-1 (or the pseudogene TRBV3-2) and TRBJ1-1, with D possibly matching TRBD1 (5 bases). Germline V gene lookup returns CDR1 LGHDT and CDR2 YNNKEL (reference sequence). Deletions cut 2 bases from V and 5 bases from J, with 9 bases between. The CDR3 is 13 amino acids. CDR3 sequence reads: CASSQLEGTEAFF. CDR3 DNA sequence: TGTGCCAGCAGCCAATTGGAGGGGACTGAAGCTTTCTTT.

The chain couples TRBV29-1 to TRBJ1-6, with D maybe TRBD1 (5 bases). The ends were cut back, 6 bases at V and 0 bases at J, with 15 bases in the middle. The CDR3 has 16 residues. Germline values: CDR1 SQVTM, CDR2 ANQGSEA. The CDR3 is CSVAAHRSSYNSPLHF. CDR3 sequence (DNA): TGCAGCGTCGCCGCCCACAGGAGCTCCTATAATTCACCCCTCCACTTT.

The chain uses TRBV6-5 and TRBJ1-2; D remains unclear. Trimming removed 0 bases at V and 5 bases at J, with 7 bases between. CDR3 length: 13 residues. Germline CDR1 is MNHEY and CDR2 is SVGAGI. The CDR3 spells CASSYSGVYGYTF. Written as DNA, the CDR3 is TGTGCCAGCAGTTACTCGGGAGTTTATGGCTACACCTTC.

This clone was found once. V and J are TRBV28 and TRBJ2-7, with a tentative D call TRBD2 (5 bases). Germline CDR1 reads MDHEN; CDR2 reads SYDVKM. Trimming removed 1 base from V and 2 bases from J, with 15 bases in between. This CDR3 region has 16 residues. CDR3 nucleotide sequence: TGTGCCAGCAGTTTATCTGCGCAGGACTCCACCTACGAGCAGTACTTC. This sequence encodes CASSLSAQDSTYEQYF.

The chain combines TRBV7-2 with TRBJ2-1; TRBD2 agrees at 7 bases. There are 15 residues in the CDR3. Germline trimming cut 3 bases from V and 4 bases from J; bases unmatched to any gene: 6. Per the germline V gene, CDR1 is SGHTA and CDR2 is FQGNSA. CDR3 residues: CASSLGTIPYNEQFF. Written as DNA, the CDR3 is TGTGCCAGCAGCTTGGGGACTATCCCTTACAATGAGCAGTTCTTC.

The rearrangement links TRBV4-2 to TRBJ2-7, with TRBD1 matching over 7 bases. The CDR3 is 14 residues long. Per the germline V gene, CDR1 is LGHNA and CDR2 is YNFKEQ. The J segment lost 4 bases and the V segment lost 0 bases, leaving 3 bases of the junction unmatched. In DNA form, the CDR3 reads TGTGCCAGCAGCCAAGATGACAGGGTGTACGAGCAGTACTTC. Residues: CASSQDDRVYEQYF.

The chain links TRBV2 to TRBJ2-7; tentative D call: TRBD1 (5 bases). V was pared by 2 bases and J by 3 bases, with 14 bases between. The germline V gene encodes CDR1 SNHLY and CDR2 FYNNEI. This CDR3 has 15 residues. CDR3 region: CASSEIGVGLYEQYF. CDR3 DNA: TGTGCCAGCAGTGAAATAGGGGTGGGCCTCTACGAGCAGTACTTC.

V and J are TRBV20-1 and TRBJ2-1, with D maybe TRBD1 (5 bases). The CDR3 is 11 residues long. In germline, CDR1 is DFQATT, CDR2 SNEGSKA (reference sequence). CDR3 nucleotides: TGCAGCATATGGGGCGGCTATGAGCAGTTCTTC. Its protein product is CSIWGGYEQFF.

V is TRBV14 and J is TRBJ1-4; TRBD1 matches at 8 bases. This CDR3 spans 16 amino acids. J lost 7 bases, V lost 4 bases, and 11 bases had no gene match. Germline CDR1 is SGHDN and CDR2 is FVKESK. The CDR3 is CASSPRSDRDPEKLFF. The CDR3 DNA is TGTGCCAGCAGCCCACGCTCGGACAGGGATCCTGAAAAACTGTTTTTT.

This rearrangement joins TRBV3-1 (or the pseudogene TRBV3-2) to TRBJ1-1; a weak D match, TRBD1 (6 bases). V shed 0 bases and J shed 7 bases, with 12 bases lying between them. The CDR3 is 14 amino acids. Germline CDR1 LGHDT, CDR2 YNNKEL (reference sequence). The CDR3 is CASSQDWGQGEAFF. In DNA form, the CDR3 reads TGTGCCAGCAGCCAAGATTGGGGGCAGGGTGAAGCTTTCTTT.

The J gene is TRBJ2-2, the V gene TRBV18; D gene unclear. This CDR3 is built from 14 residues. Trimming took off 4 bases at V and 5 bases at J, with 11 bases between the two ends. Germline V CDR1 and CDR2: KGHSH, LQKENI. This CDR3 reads CASSRGPDTGELFF. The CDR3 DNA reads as TGTGCCAGCTCACGAGGTCCAGATACCGGGGAGCTGTTTTTT. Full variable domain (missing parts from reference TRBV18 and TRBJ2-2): NAGVMQNPRHLVRRRGQEARLRCSPMKGHSHVYWYRQLPEEGLKFMVYLQKENIIDESGMPKERFSAEFPKEGPSILRIQQVVRGDSAAYFCASSRGPDTGELFFGEGSRLTVL.

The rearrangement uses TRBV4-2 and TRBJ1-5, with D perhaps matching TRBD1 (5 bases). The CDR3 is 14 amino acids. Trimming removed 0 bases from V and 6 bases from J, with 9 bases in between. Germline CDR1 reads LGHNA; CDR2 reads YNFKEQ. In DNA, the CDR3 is TGTGCCAGCAGCCAAGATGGAGGGGTTCAGCCCCAGCATTTT. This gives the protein CASSQDGGVQPQHF.

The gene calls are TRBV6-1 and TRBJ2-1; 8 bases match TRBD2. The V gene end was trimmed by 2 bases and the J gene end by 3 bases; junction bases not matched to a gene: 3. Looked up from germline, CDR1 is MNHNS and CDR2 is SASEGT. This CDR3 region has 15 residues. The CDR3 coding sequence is TGTGCCAGCAGTGAAATGACTAGCGACTACAATGAGCAGTTCTTC. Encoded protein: CASSEMTSDYNEQFF.

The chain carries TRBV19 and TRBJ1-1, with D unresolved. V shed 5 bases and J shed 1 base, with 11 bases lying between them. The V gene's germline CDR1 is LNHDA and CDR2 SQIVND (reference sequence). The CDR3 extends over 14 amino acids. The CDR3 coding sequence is TGTGCCAGTAGTGAAGGGCTAGCGAACACTGAAGCTTTCTTT. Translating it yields CASSEGLANTEAFF.

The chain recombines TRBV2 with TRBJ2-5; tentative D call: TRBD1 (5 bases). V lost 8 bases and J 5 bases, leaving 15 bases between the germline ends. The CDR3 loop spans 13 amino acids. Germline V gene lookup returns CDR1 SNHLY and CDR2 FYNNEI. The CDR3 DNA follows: TGTGCCAGCGTCATGACAGCAGGGGAGACCCAGTACTTC. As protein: CASVMTAGETQYF. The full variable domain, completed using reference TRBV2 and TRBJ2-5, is EPEVTQTPSHQVTQMGQEVILRCVPISNHLYFYWYRQILGQKVEFLVSFYNNEISEKSEIFDDQFSVERPDGSNFTLKIRSTKLEDSAMYFCASVMTAGETQYFGPGTRLLVL.

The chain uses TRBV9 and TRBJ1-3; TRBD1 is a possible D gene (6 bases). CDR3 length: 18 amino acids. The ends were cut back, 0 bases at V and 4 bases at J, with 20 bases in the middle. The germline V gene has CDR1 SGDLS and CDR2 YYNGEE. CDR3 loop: CASSVASRQGIAGNTIYF. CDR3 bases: TGTGCCAGCAGCGTAGCATCACGGCAGGGGATTGCAGGAAACACCATATATTTT. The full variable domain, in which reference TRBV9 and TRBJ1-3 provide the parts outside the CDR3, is DSGVTQTPKHLITATGQRVTLRCSPRSGDLSVYWYQQSLDQGLQFLIQYYNGEERAKGNILERFSAQQFPDLHSELNLSSLELGDSALYFCASSVASRQGIAGNTIYFGEGSWLTVV.

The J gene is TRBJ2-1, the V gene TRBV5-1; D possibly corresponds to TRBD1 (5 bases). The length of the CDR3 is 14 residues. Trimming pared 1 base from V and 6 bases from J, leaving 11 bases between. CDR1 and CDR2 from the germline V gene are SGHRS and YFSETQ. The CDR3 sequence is CASSLLPGPNEQFF. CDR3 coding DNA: TGCGCCAGCAGCTTGTTGCCAGGGCCCAATGAGCAGTTCTTC. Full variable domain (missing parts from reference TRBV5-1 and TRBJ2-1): KAGVTQTPRYLIKTRGQQVTLSCSPISGHRSVSWYQQTPGQGLQFLFEYFSETQRNKGNFPGRFSGRQFSNSRSEMNVSTLELGDSALYLCASSLLPGPNEQFFGPGTRLTVL.

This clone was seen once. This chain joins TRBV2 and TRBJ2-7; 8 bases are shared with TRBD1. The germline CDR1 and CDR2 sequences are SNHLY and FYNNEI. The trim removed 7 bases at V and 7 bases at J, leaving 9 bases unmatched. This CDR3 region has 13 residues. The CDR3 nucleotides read TGTGCCAGCACTGTGACAGGGGCTGGGGAGCAGTACTTC. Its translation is CASTVTGAGEQYF. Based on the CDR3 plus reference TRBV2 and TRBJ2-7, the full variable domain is EPEVTQTPSHQVTQMGQEVILRCVPISNHLYFYWYRQILGQKVEFLVSFYNNEISEKSEIFDDQFSVERPDGSNFTLKIRSTKLEDSAMYFCASTVTGAGEQYFGPGTRLTVT.

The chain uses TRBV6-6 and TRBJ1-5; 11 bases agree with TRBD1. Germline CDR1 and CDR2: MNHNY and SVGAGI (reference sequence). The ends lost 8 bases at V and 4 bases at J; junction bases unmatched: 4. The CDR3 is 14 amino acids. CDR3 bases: TGTGCCAGCGGACAGGGGGCAATAAATCAGCCCCAGCATTTT. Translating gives CASGQGAINQPQHF.

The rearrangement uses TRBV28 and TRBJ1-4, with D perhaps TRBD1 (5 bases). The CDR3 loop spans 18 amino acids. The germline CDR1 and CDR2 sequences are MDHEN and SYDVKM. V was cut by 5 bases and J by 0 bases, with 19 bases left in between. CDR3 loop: CASSPHGGTRATNEKLFF. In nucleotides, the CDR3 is TGTGCCAGCAGTCCGCACGGGGGGACGAGGGCAACTAATGAAAAACTGTTTTTT.

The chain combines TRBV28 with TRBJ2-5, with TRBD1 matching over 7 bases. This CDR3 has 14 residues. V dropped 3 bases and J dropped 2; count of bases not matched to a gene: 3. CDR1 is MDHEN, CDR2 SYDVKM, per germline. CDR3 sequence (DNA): TGTGCCAGCAGTTTGCCAGGGGGTCAAGAGACCCAGTACTTC. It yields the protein CASSLPGGQETQYF.

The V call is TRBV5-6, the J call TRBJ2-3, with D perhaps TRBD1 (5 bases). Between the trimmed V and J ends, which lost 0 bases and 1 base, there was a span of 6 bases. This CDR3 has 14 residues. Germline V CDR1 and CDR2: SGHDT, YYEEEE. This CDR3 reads CASSLVRGTDTQYF. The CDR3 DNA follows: TGTGCCAGCAGCTTGGTCAGGGGCACAGATACGCAGTATTTT.

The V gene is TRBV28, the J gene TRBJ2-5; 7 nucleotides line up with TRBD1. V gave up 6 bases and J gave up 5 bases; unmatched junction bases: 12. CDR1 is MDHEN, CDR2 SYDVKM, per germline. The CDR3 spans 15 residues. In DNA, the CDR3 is TGTGCCAGCAGCAACAGGGGAGAGGTGGAGGAGACCCAGTACTTC. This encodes CASSNRGEVEETQYF.